One sample yielded the 5 T cell receptor beta chains listed below, sequenced in a study of human T cells and chemical hapten exposure. Stated time point: pre-sensitization, week 0. The treatment: therapeutic diphenylcyclopropenone sensitization with weekly scalp DPC. A single record per CDR3 protein comes from TCRdb applying MiXCR to the RACE reads. The sample contains more than 250,000 distinct CDR3 sequences, 7% to 10% of which appear only once. The source was whole blood, collected in connection with sensitization to the hapten diphenylcyclopropenone (DPC). The receptors come from a woman in her forties with alopecia areata. Some clones in this sample may be carry-over from other donors' samples.

The chain links TRBV4-2 to TRBJ1-1; D is unclear. The CDR3 runs 15 residues. Trimming cost V 1 base and J 4 bases, with 13 bases left between them. The germline V gene encodes CDR1 LGHNA and CDR2 YNFKEQ. The CDR3 nucleotides read TGTGCCAGCAGCCAAGCCTCGAAGACGGTCACTGAAGCTTTCTTT. This codes for CASSQASKTVTEAFF.

V gene TRBV7-9 combines with J gene TRBJ1-1, with D perhaps matching TRBD1 (5 bases). Germline V gene lookup returns CDR1 SEHNR and CDR2 FQNEAQ (reference sequence). The CDR3 is made up of 16 amino acids. Trimming shortened V by 4 bases and J by 3 bases, and 18 bases separated the two germline ends. CDR3 DNA sequence: TGTGCCAGCAGCTCCATTGTTGCGCAGGGAGACACTGAAGCTTTCTTT. This translates into CASSSIVAQGDTEAFF.

The chain uses TRBV5-6 and TRBJ2-1, with TRBD2 as a possible D gene (6 bases). CDR1 SGHDT and CDR2 YYEEEE come from the germline V gene. The V end lost 4 bases, the J end lost 1 base, and 12 bases lay between the germline ends. The CDR3 runs 15 residues. The CDR3 DNA reads TGTGCCAGCAGCCCGACGGGACTTTCCTACAATGAGCAGTTCTTC. It yields the protein CASSPTGLSYNEQFF.

J is TRBJ1-4 and V is TRBV27; TRBD1 is a possible D gene (5 bases). Trimming shortened V by 5 bases and J by 6 bases, and 13 bases separated the two germline ends. The CDR3 extends over 14 amino acids. In germline, CDR1 is MNHEY, CDR2 SMNVEV (reference sequence). The CDR3 loop is CASSPTASDEKLFF. DNA of the CDR3: TGTGCCAGCAGTCCGACAGCCAGTGATGAAAAACTGTTTTTT.

This clonotype was counted a few times. V is TRBV20-1 and J is TRBJ1-2, with TRBD1 matching over 9 bases. Germline CDR1 and CDR2: DFQATT and SNEGSKA (reference sequence). V trimming: 5 bases; J trimming: 3 bases; junction bases outside the gene matches: 10. There are 15 residues in the CDR3. This CDR3 is CSAPGQGLWHYGYTF. Written as DNA, the CDR3 is TGCAGTGCTCCGGGACAGGGCCTTTGGCACTATGGCTACACCTTC.